The entry that follows covers one T cell receptor (beta chain) sequence. Its antigen is still unknown. This record comes from a study of T-cell memory formation after mild COVID-19. Study details: Largely, TCR clusters stayed within a single donor.

With V trimmed by 1 base and J by 2 bases, 1 base remained unmatched. Germline CDR1 SGHTA, CDR2 FQGTGA. The CDR3 is 16 amino acids. Study-wide points: Some SARS-CoV-2-responding clones were already detected in memory before infection. Largely, contracting CD4+ clones fell within CM and EM, and contracting CD8+ clones within EMRA.

The 5'RACE method, run with constant-segment primers, produced TCR alpha and TCR beta cDNA libraries (carrying sample barcodes and UMIs). MiXCR was run by TCRdb on the 5' RACE reads, yielding one entry per CDR3 protein. The data hold over 150,000 distinct CDR3 sequences, with about 18% observed a single time. This chain connects TRBV7-3 to TRBJ2-1; TRBD2 agrees at 11 bases. Sequences were obtained from PBMCs or a T cell subset sorted from them (not recorded which). This clonotype was obtained from a man aged 18 to 29 who had mild COVID-19 (a few samples of this study predate the infection). Cell type and time point are not known. The CDR3 bases are TGTGCCAGCAGCTTAAATAGCGGGGGGGCCTACAATGAGCAGTTCTTC. Protein sequence: CASSLNSGGAYNEQFF.